Listed below are T cell receptor beta chains from one sample, sequenced in a study of beta chain features in type 1 diabetes. Data came from immunoSEQ multiplex PCR; TCRdb stores just in-frame clones and leaves some out. Of over 500,000 clones in the sample, around 16% were seen once. Specimen: naive CD4+ T cells from blood. The origin of the receptors is a man aged 18 to 29 in good health. Both conserved end residues are trimmed from each CDR3. The order of the fields is V gene, clone size, J gene, CDR3 protein. Some rows have no size entry. The others give once, few or many, or a class for an expanded clone.

>TRBV27|-|TRBJ2-6
ASSRSGANVLT
>TRBV7-3|-|TRBJ2-3
ASSPPGGTDTQY
>TRBV25-1|few|TRBJ1-4
ASSPPGRGGEKLF
>TRBV7-2|-|TRBJ2-3
ASSSPGSSAGPADTQY
>TRBV9|few|TRBJ2-5
ASSALQETQY
>TRBV4-3|-|TRBJ1-2
ASSQERNREGYT
>TRBV5-1|-|TRBJ2-3
ASTGLASDTQY
>TRBV7-9|-|TRBJ1-1
ASSAGNTEAF
>TRBV5-1|-|TRBJ1-5
ASSFQGTEPQH
>TRBV1|once|TRBJ2-3
TSSQNRWLAADTQY
>TRBV7-9|few|TRBJ1-5
ASSLHGSNQPQH
>TRBV7-8|few|TRBJ2-5
ASTDPLRAGGRKETQY
>TRBV7-9|few|TRBJ1-5
ASSLGTGGGPQH
>TRBV7-2|-|TRBJ2-3
ASSVAGGYTDTQY
>TRBV7-9|-|TRBJ2-5
ASSPTRGEEY
>TRBV28|-|TRBJ1-5
ASRLRGFTGNQPQH
>TRBV9|-|TRBJ2-3
ASSPLAGGSTDTQY
>TRBV9|-|TRBJ2-5
ASSVGPREETQY
>TRBV28|-|TRBJ1-2
ASSRHGGMTDNYGYT
>TRBV6-6|few|TRBJ2-4
ASSYSGTGKNIQY
>TRBV7-9|few|TRBJ2-5
ASSLPGLAFQETQY
>TRBV7-9|few|TRBJ2-1
ASSRLGLAGDREQF
>TRBV27|-|TRBJ1-1
ASTPRQNTEAF
>TRBV6-5|-|TRBJ2-7
ASKRSSEQY
>TRBV9|-|TRBJ2-3
ASGGQSSPQY
>TRBV7-6|few|TRBJ1-2
ASSLGGTYGGYT
>TRBV4-2|few|TRBJ2-3
ASSQAGVDTQY
>TRBV29-1|-|TRBJ1-2
SVVPGQLTYGYT
>TRBV5-1|few|TRBJ2-2
ASSDRGANTGELF
>TRBV20-1|-|TRBJ2-1
SATRLNEQF
>TRBV2|-|TRBJ1-2
ASNRRAENYGYT
>TRBV28|-|TRBJ2-1
ASRYWPGLAGGRGSNEQF
>TRBV10-3|-|TRBJ1-2
AISGVSQGGYGYT
>TRBV6-5|few|TRBJ1-2
ASSSTAAGYGYT
>TRBV6-5|-|TRBJ1-1
ASSYQSVNTEAF
>TRBV21-1|-|TRBJ2-5
ASSIFQETQY
>TRBV14|-|TRBJ1-4
ASSRGMNEKLF
>TRBV28|-|TRBJ2-4
ATLTAKNIQY
>TRBV29-1|few|TRBJ2-2
SVQVGGVNTGELF
>TRBV2|few|TRBJ2-1
ASSLTAYNEQF
>TRBV4-3|-|TRBJ1-2
ASSPGRNSYGYT
>TRBV28|-|TRBJ2-5
ASTSQGTARETQY
>TRBV28|-|TRBJ2-7
ASIYGGGSYEQY